Described below is a single T cell receptor (beta chain) sequence and its context. At one end the junction does not follow the germline gene, possibly because of a read error. MiXCR, applied by TCRdb to the PCR reads, yields one record per CDR3 protein. The profile covers about 98,000 distinct CDR3 sequences, with roughly 51% appearing a single time and around 12% taken by the ten largest. This sample was included in a study of CDR3 diversity in severe acne. CDR1 and CDR2 from the germline V gene are DFQATT and SNEGSKA (reference sequence). CDR3 size: 14 residues. The TCR was taken from a male donor with acne. Specimen: blood. This sequence joins TRBV20-1 and TRBJ2-1; 10 nucleotides match TRBD2. The DNA for the CDR3 is TGCAGTGCACCCAAGCGGGGGGGGCCAAATGAGCAGTCCTTC. This gives the protein CSAPKRGGPNEQSF.